This is a list of T cell receptor beta chains from one sample in a study of blood T cells in healthy people across ages. One entry per CDR3 protein, called by TCRdb with MiXCR from the 5' RACE reads. Here the sample spans about 1.4 million distinct CDR3 sequences, almost 60% being singletons. Sequenced sample: blood. The source of these receptors is a man aged 18 to 30 in good health. Each CDR3 is given with its conserved first and last residue. The D gene is left open where the match is weak. Clone size is given for some rows only: seen once, a few or many times, or a class if the clone is expanded.

d_call: NA
clone_size: NA
v_call: TRBV12-3/TRBV12-4
j_call: TRBJ1-5
cdr3_nt: TGTGCCAGCACCCCGGGGTACCCGCCCCAGCATTTT
cdr3_aa: CASTPGYPPQHF

d_call: NA
clone_size: NA
v_call: TRBV3-1
j_call: TRBJ2-5
cdr3_nt: TGTGCCAGCTACACCCGAGGGCTAGGACAAGAGACCCAGTACTTC
cdr3_aa: CASYTRGLGQETQYF

d_call: NA
clone_size: NA
v_call: TRBV28
j_call: TRBJ1-5
cdr3_nt: TGTGCCACCACCCGAGGGGGTCTAAATCAGCCCCAGCATTTT
cdr3_aa: CATTRGGLNQPQHF

d_call: TRBD1
clone_size: NA
v_call: TRBV27
j_call: TRBJ2-7
cdr3_nt: TGTGCCAGCAGTCCCCTGGACAGGGCTACCTACGAGCAGTACTTC
cdr3_aa: CASSPLDRATYEQYF

d_call: NA
clone_size: NA
v_call: TRBV19
j_call: TRBJ2-5
cdr3_nt: TGTGCCAGTTCGATTGGGCAGGGCGGGAAGACCCAGTACTTC
cdr3_aa: CASSIGQGGKTQYF

d_call: TRBD1
clone_size: NA
v_call: TRBV6-5
j_call: TRBJ1-2
cdr3_nt: TGTGCCACCTTGACAGGGGGCGGCTATGGCTACACCTTC
cdr3_aa: CATLTGGGYGYTF

d_call: TRBD1
clone_size: NA
v_call: TRBV5-1
j_call: TRBJ1-1
cdr3_nt: TGCGCCAGCAGCCGAGACAGGGGCCGGTACACTGAAGCTTTCTTT
cdr3_aa: CASSRDRGRYTEAFF

d_call: TRBD2
clone_size: NA
v_call: TRBV5-1
j_call: TRBJ2-1
cdr3_nt: TGCGCCAGCAGCCTCCGGCTAGCGGGGTTAAACAATGAGCAGTTCTTC
cdr3_aa: CASSLRLAGLNNEQFF

d_call: NA
clone_size: NA
v_call: TRBV20-1
j_call: TRBJ2-5
cdr3_nt: TGCAGTGTGTCAGCACAAGAGACCCAGTACTTC
cdr3_aa: CSVSAQETQYF

d_call: NA
clone_size: NA
v_call: TRBV20-1
j_call: TRBJ2-7
cdr3_nt: TGCAGTGCGGAGGCCTTATCTGGGCGACCCTACGAGCAGTACTTC
cdr3_aa: CSAEALSGRPYEQYF

d_call: NA
clone_size: NA
v_call: TRBV20-1
j_call: TRBJ2-5
cdr3_nt: TGCAGCGGGGACGTAACCCAAGAGACCCAGTACTTC
cdr3_aa: CSGDVTQETQYF

d_call: NA
clone_size: NA
v_call: TRBV10-3
j_call: TRBJ2-7
cdr3_nt: TGTGCCATCAGTGCGAATACCTACGAGCAGTACTTC
cdr3_aa: CAISANTYEQYF

d_call: NA
clone_size: few
v_call: TRBV11-2
j_call: TRBJ2-5
cdr3_nt: TGTGCCAGCAGCCAACGACGGTCCCAAGAGACCCAGTACTTC
cdr3_aa: CASSQRRSQETQYF

d_call: TRBD1
clone_size: NA
v_call: TRBV7-6
j_call: TRBJ1-4
cdr3_nt: TGTGCCAGCAGCTTCGGGACAGAAAGTGAACCTAATGAAAAACTGTTTTTT
cdr3_aa: CASSFGTESEPNEKLFF

d_call: NA
clone_size: NA
v_call: TRBV27
j_call: TRBJ2-5
cdr3_nt: TGTGCCATCGGGTGGAACCAAGAGACCCAGTACTTC
cdr3_aa: CAIGWNQETQYF

d_call: NA
clone_size: NA
v_call: TRBV12-3/TRBV12-4
j_call: TRBJ2-4
cdr3_nt: TGTGCCAGCAGCCCTGCCCAGGCCCTCGGAGAGCAGTACTTC
cdr3_aa: CASSPAQALGEQYF

d_call: NA
clone_size: NA
v_call: TRBV11-2
j_call: TRBJ2-1
cdr3_nt: TGTGCCAGCAGCTTAGTCGCGGCGGCTGGCTTCTACAATGAGCAGTTCTTC
cdr3_aa: CASSLVAAAGFYNEQFF

d_call: NA
clone_size: few
v_call: TRBV5-1
j_call: TRBJ1-1
cdr3_nt: TGCGCCAGCAGCTTCGAGGGCCCGATGAACACTGAAGCTTTCTTT
cdr3_aa: CASSFEGPMNTEAFF

d_call: TRBD2
clone_size: NA
v_call: TRBV6-1
j_call: TRBJ2-5
cdr3_nt: TGTGCCAGCAGTCGTTCAGGACTAGCGGGAGTGTCGGAGACCCAGTACTTC
cdr3_aa: CASSRSGLAGVSETQYF

d_call: TRBD2
clone_size: NA
v_call: TRBV20-1
j_call: TRBJ2-1
cdr3_nt: TGCAGTGCTATCGCGTTAAAGCGGGGGCCGGGGAATGAGCAGTTCTTC
cdr3_aa: CSAIALKRGPGNEQFF

d_call: NA
clone_size: NA
v_call: TRBV5-1
j_call: TRBJ2-5
cdr3_nt: TGCGCCAGCAGCTTTCGTTCGGGTTGGGGACAACAAGAGACCCAGTACTTC
cdr3_aa: CASSFRSGWGQQETQYF

d_call: NA
clone_size: NA
v_call: TRBV5-5
j_call: TRBJ1-2
cdr3_nt: TGTGCCAGCAGCTTGGTTATAAACTATGGCTACACCTTC
cdr3_aa: CASSLVINYGYTF

d_call: NA
clone_size: few
v_call: TRBV7-9
j_call: TRBJ1-1
cdr3_nt: TGTGCCAGCAGCTCGGGACAAGATTTTGAAGCTTTCTTT
cdr3_aa: CASSSGQDFEAFF

d_call: NA
clone_size: few
v_call: TRBV6-5
j_call: TRBJ2-3
cdr3_nt: TGTGCCAGCAGTTACTCGTGGGAGGGCACAGATACGCAGTATTTT
cdr3_aa: CASSYSWEGTDTQYF

d_call: TRBD2
clone_size: NA
v_call: TRBV13
j_call: TRBJ2-1
cdr3_nt: TGTGCCAGCAGCTTGCAGTTGGGTAAACTAGCGGGGGCAGGGTACAATGAGCAGTTCTTC
cdr3_aa: CASSLQLGKLAGAGYNEQFF

d_call: NA
clone_size: NA
v_call: TRBV25-1
j_call: TRBJ2-5
cdr3_nt: TGTGCCAGCAGTGTACCTCCGGGACAACAAGAGACCCAGTACTTC
cdr3_aa: CASSVPPGQQETQYF

d_call: NA
clone_size: NA
v_call: TRBV12-3/TRBV12-4
j_call: TRBJ2-1
cdr3_nt: TGTGCCAGCAGTTTAGGCTATAAGACCTACAATGAGCAGTTCTTC
cdr3_aa: CASSLGYKTYNEQFF

d_call: NA
clone_size: NA
v_call: TRBV4-2
j_call: TRBJ2-1
cdr3_nt: TGTGCCAGCAGCCAAGTGAATACGGGAGTCTACAATGAGCAGTTCTTC
cdr3_aa: CASSQVNTGVYNEQFF

d_call: NA
clone_size: NA
v_call: TRBV20-1
j_call: TRBJ1-1
cdr3_nt: TGCAGTGCTAGAGAAGGGGAGGCCCTAACACTTGAAGCTTTCTTT
cdr3_aa: CSAREGEALTLEAFF

d_call: NA
clone_size: many
v_call: TRBV6-5
j_call: TRBJ2-5
cdr3_nt: TGTGCCAGCAGTTATCGGGGGGCGGATGAGACCCAGTACTTC
cdr3_aa: CASSYRGADETQYF

d_call: TRBD2
clone_size: NA
v_call: TRBV14
j_call: TRBJ2-7
cdr3_nt: TGTGCCAGCAGCTATCTAGGACTAGCGGATACCTACGAGCAGTACTTC
cdr3_aa: CASSYLGLADTYEQYF

d_call: NA
clone_size: NA
v_call: TRBV5-8
j_call: TRBJ2-1
cdr3_nt: TGTGCCAGCGGAGCAGGAACCTACAATGAGCAGTTCTTC
cdr3_aa: CASGAGTYNEQFF

d_call: TRBD2
clone_size: few
v_call: TRBV12-3/TRBV12-4
j_call: TRBJ2-3
cdr3_nt: TGTGCCAGCACCCCTCTTACCGGGGGGGCGGCAGATACGCAGTATTTT
cdr3_aa: CASTPLTGGAADTQYF

d_call: TRBD1
clone_size: NA
v_call: TRBV2
j_call: TRBJ2-3
cdr3_nt: TGTGCCAGCAGAGACCGGGACAGGGGGTCAGATACGCAGTATTTT
cdr3_aa: CASRDRDRGSDTQYF

d_call: NA
clone_size: NA
v_call: TRBV29-1
j_call: TRBJ2-1
cdr3_nt: TGCAGCGTTGTGGGGAAGTACAATGAGCAGTTCTTC
cdr3_aa: CSVVGKYNEQFF

d_call: NA
clone_size: NA
v_call: TRBV10-2
j_call: TRBJ1-2
cdr3_nt: TGCGCCAGCAGCCCTACATCGGCCGGGCCCTCCGGCTACACCTTC
cdr3_aa: CASSPTSAGPSGYTF

d_call: NA
clone_size: NA
v_call: TRBV5-5
j_call: TRBJ1-2
cdr3_nt: TGTGCCAGCAGCTTGATATGGCAGGGGTATGGCTACACCTTC
cdr3_aa: CASSLIWQGYGYTF

d_call: NA
clone_size: NA
v_call: TRBV9
j_call: TRBJ1-1
cdr3_nt: TGTGCCAGCAGCGAGTCCGGGAATCCCATGAACACTGAAGCTTTCTTT
cdr3_aa: CASSESGNPMNTEAFF

d_call: NA
clone_size: NA
v_call: TRBV7-9
j_call: TRBJ2-5
cdr3_nt: TGTGCCAGCAGCACCGTTGTTGGGGAGACCCAGTACTTC
cdr3_aa: CASSTVVGETQYF

d_call: NA
clone_size: NA
v_call: TRBV2
j_call: TRBJ2-7
cdr3_nt: TGTGCCAGCAGTCCACTTAAATACGAGCAGTACTTC
cdr3_aa: CASSPLKYEQYF

d_call: NA
clone_size: NA
v_call: TRBV25-1
j_call: TRBJ1-2
cdr3_nt: TGTGCCAGCAGTGAATCGCCTGCTCTTGACTACACCTTC
cdr3_aa: CASSESPALDYTF

d_call: TRBD2
clone_size: NA
v_call: TRBV20-1
j_call: TRBJ2-1
cdr3_nt: TGCAGTGCTAGAGCCCCGGGGGGTCCCTACAATGAGCAGTTCTTC
cdr3_aa: CSARAPGGPYNEQFF

d_call: TRBD1
clone_size: NA
v_call: TRBV4-1
j_call: TRBJ1-2
cdr3_nt: TGCGCCAGCAGCCATGTGGACAGGCTGGGATATGGCTACACCTTC
cdr3_aa: CASSHVDRLGYGYTF

d_call: NA
clone_size: NA
v_call: TRBV12-3/TRBV12-4
j_call: TRBJ2-5
cdr3_nt: TGTGCCAGCAGTTTTGTCCCGACAGCCCAAGAGACCCAGTACTTC
cdr3_aa: CASSFVPTAQETQYF

d_call: NA
clone_size: NA
v_call: TRBV2
j_call: TRBJ2-7
cdr3_nt: TGTGCCAGCAGTGAAGGGTTTCCCTACGAGCAGTACTTC
cdr3_aa: CASSEGFPYEQYF

d_call: NA
clone_size: NA
v_call: TRBV20-1
j_call: TRBJ2-7
cdr3_nt: TGCAGTGATAACAGCTACTACGAGCAGTACTTC
cdr3_aa: CSDNSYYEQYF

d_call: TRBD1
clone_size: NA
v_call: TRBV11-2
j_call: TRBJ2-5
cdr3_nt: TGTGCCAGCAGCTTAAGGAGCAGGGGGCAAGAGACCCAGTACTTC
cdr3_aa: CASSLRSRGQETQYF

d_call: NA
clone_size: NA
v_call: TRBV7-9
j_call: TRBJ1-2
cdr3_nt: TGTGCCAGCAGCTTAATATCGGGTTCCTATGGCTACACCTTC
cdr3_aa: CASSLISGSYGYTF

d_call: NA
clone_size: NA
v_call: TRBV5-1
j_call: TRBJ1-2
cdr3_nt: TGCGCCAGGAACTTGCCGCCGGGCCTACTCCTCTATGGCTACACCTTC
cdr3_aa: CARNLPPGLLLYGYTF

d_call: NA
clone_size: once
v_call: TRBV9
j_call: TRBJ2-1
cdr3_nt: TGTGCCAGCACCCCAAGCGGAGTAACCTACAATGAGCAGTTCTTC
cdr3_aa: CASTPSGVTYNEQFF

d_call: NA
clone_size: NA
v_call: TRBV6-6
j_call: TRBJ2-3
cdr3_nt: TGTGCCAGCAGTCTCCTTGGAGGCCCAAGCACAGATACGCAGTATTTT
cdr3_aa: CASSLLGGPSTDTQYF

d_call: NA
clone_size: NA
v_call: TRBV4-1
j_call: TRBJ1-1
cdr3_nt: TGCGCCAGCAGCTCAGACGTAGGGAGGGACACTGAAGCTTTCTTT
cdr3_aa: CASSSDVGRDTEAFF

d_call: NA
clone_size: NA
v_call: TRBV4-1
j_call: TRBJ1-4
cdr3_nt: TGCGCCAGCAGCCAAGGCCTCGGACTGGGCCATGAAAAACTGTTTTTT
cdr3_aa: CASSQGLGLGHEKLFF

d_call: TRBD1
clone_size: NA
v_call: TRBV11-2
j_call: TRBJ1-2
cdr3_nt: TGTGCCAGCAGCATCGGGACAGGGGGTGGCTACACCTTC
cdr3_aa: CASSIGTGGGYTF

d_call: NA
clone_size: NA
v_call: TRBV27
j_call: TRBJ2-1
cdr3_nt: TGTGCCAGCAGTTCGCGGGGGAGGAGGGGGAACAATGAGCAGTTCTTC
cdr3_aa: CASSSRGRRGNNEQFF